The 18 T cell receptor beta chains given below trace back to one sample, sequenced in a study of blood T cell repertoires in COVID-19. Produced via immunoSEQ multiplex PCR; TCRdb's table is partial and in-frame only. The profile covers roughly 45,000 clones, with roughly 83% appearing a single time and 4% to 5.5% taken by the ten largest. Input material: peripheral blood. The receptors originated from a man aged 45-65 years with active COVID-19.

The chain has TRBV5-4 and TRBJ2-7; 7 nucleotides align to TRBD2. The germline CDR1 and CDR2 sequences are SGHNT and YYREEE (reference sequence). The CDR3 is made up of 14 amino acids. V shed 3 bases and J 6 bases; nucleotides not matched to a gene: 9. In DNA form, the CDR3 reads TGTGCCAGCAGCTCCCCAGCGGGATTTGGCGAGCAGTACTTC. It encodes CASSSPAGFGEQYF.

The chain links TRBV7-2 to TRBJ2-3; TRBD2 is a possible D gene (6 bases). Germline CDR1 SGHTA, CDR2 FQGNSA. V lost 5 bases, J lost 2 bases, and 11 bases lay in between. This CDR3 is 14 amino acids long. The CDR3 sequence: CASSQTSITDTQYF. Here the CDR3 DNA reads TGTGCCAGCAGCCAGACTAGTATCACAGATACGCAGTATTTT.

The rearrangement joins TRBV3-1 (or the pseudogene TRBV3-2) to TRBJ2-3, with D unclear. From germline, CDR1 is LGHDT and CDR2 YNNKEL (reference sequence). The CDR3 contains 14 residues. Trimming removed 3 bases at V and 3 bases at J, with 10 bases between. The CDR3 nucleotides are TGTGCCAGCAGCCATGCGGTGGTTACAGATACGCAGTATTTT. As protein: CASSHAVVTDTQYF.

The chain joins TRBV6-5 to TRBJ2-1; D unresolved. CDR3 length equals 14 residues. V was trimmed by 1 base and J by 8 bases, leaving 12 bases between them. Germline CDR1 MNHEY, CDR2 SVGAGI. CDR3 protein: CASSYFSRIHEQFF. In nucleotides, the CDR3 is TGTGCCAGCAGTTACTTCTCTAGGATTCATGAGCAGTTCTTC.

The chain carries TRBV18 and TRBJ1-3; D perhaps matches TRBD1 (5 bases). The CDR3 runs 15 residues. Germline V lookup: CDR1 KGHSH, CDR2 LQKENI. The ends were cut back, 6 bases at V and 4 bases at J, with 16 bases in the middle. The CDR3 DNA is TGTGCCAGCTCGCCGGTTGGGGCGGAAGGAAACACCATATATTTT. Translation: CASSPVGAEGNTIYF.

V is TRBV6-5 and J is TRBJ2-5; D unclear. Germline V gene sequence: CDR1 MNHEY, CDR2 SVGAGI. The length of the CDR3 is 14 residues. The V and J ends lost 3 bases and 2 bases respectively, with 10 bases between them. Here the CDR3 reads CASSYRVPQETQYF. CDR3 DNA sequence: TGTGCCAGCAGTTATCGGGTTCCACAAGAGACCCAGTACTTC.

The chain joins TRBV24-1 to TRBJ2-1, with TRBD1 matching 8 bases. Germline trimming cut 1 base from V and 4 bases from J; bases unmatched to any gene: 5. Germline V CDR1 and CDR2: KGHDR, SFDVKD. This CDR3 spans 16 amino acids. The CDR3: CATSDFGQGGYNEQFF. The CDR3 DNA is TGTGCCACCAGTGATTTCGGACAGGGTGGTTACAATGAGCAGTTCTTC.

The genes are TRBV27 and TRBJ2-5; D remains ambiguous. Germline values: CDR1 MNHEY, CDR2 SMNVEV (reference sequence). Trimming stripped 4 bases from V and 2 bases from J, with 8 bases between. The CDR3 runs 13 residues. CDR3 region: CASSWSHQETQYF. CDR3 bases: TGTGCCAGCAGTTGGTCACATCAAGAGACCCAGTACTTC.

In its sample, this clone was seen a few times. The chain carries TRBV2 and TRBJ1-5, with a weak D call TRBD1 (5 bases). The V gene's germline CDR1 is SNHLY and CDR2 FYNNEI. V was pared by 2 bases and J by 4 bases, with 9 bases between. CDR3 length: 14 amino acids. In DNA form, the CDR3 reads TGTGCCAGCAGTGAACAGGGAAAAAATCAGCCCCAGCATTTT. Amino acid sequence: CASSEQGKNQPQHF.

The chain employs TRBV6-5 and TRBJ1-5; D perhaps matches TRBD1 (6 bases). The CDR3 extends over 15 amino acids. The V and J ends lost 5 bases and 1 base respectively, with 12 bases between them. CDR1 MNHEY and CDR2 SVGAGI come from the germline V gene. CDR3 protein: CASSPEGTSNQPQHF. CDR3 nucleotides: TGTGCCAGCAGTCCCGAAGGGACAAGCAATCAGCCCCAGCATTTT.

In its sample, this clone was seen a few times. This chain joins TRBV11-2 and TRBJ1-5; D call uncertain. V was cut by 5 bases and J by 0 bases, with 5 bases left in between. The germline V gene has CDR1 SGHAT and CDR2 FQNNGV. The CDR3 has 13 amino acids. The CDR3 is CASSLSSNQPQHF. Written as DNA, the CDR3 is TGTGCCAGCAGCCTCAGTAGCAATCAGCCCCAGCATTTT.

This clone was recorded only once. The chain recombines TRBV6-2 or TRBV6-3 with TRBJ2-5, with TRBD2 identical over 7 bases. The germline V gene encodes CDR1 MNHEY and CDR2 SVGEGT. This CDR3 is built from 15 residues. Trimming removed 3 bases from V and 0 bases from J; junction bases left unmatched: 4. CDR3 in amino acids: CASSYGAGYQETQYF. The CDR3, as DNA: TGTGCCAGCAGTTATGGAGCGGGGTACCAAGAGACCCAGTACTTC.

J is TRBJ2-3 and V is TRBV9; 9 bases are shared with TRBD2. CDR1 is SGDLS and CDR2 is YYNGEE in the germline V gene. This CDR3 is 17 amino acids long. The V segment lost 5 bases and the J segment 1 base; nucleotides outside the gene matches: 11. CDR3 in amino acids: CASRKGGLAGGTDTQYF. As DNA, the CDR3 is TGTGCCAGCAGGAAAGGGGGTTTAGCGGGGGGCACAGATACGCAGTATTTT.

The chain employs TRBV9 and TRBJ1-1; TRBD1 might be the D (6 bases). CDR1 and CDR2 from the germline V gene are SGDLS and YYNGEE. Trimming took off 0 bases at V and 5 bases at J, with 11 bases between the two ends. This CDR3 has 14 residues. As DNA, the CDR3 is TGTGCCAGCAGCGTAGTGGGGAGGGGGACTGAAGCTTTCTTT. Translating gives CASSVVGRGTEAFF.

The J gene is TRBJ2-2, the V gene TRBV24-1; D possibly corresponds to TRBD2 (5 bases). Germline V gene sequence: CDR1 KGHDR, CDR2 SFDVKD. CDR3 length: 12 amino acids. V was pared by 7 bases and J by 4 bases, with 6 bases between. CDR3 loop: CATRGSTGELFF. The CDR3 DNA reads TGTGCCACCAGAGGGAGCACCGGGGAGCTGTTTTTT.

This rearrangement joins TRBV20-1 to TRBJ2-1, with TRBD2 identical over 8 bases. This CDR3 has 13 amino acids. Per germline, CDR1 DFQATT and CDR2 SNEGSKA (reference sequence). V shed 3 bases and J 7 bases; nucleotides not matched to a gene: 5. CDR3 nucleotides: TGCAGTGCTAGTGGACTAGCTCTGAATGAGCAGTTCTTC. Translation gives CSASGLALNEQFF.

This clone was observed a handful of times. This CDR3 reads CASSLGPDEQYF. DNA for the CDR3: TGTGCCAGCAGCTTAGGTCCAGACGAGCAGTACTTC. The chain joins TRBV13 to TRBJ2-7; D is uncertain. This CDR3 is built from 12 residues. The V end lost 0 bases, the J end lost 5 bases, and 5 bases lay between the germline ends. Germline CDR1 PRHDT, CDR2 FYEKMQ (reference sequence).

The V call is TRBV5-8, the J call TRBJ1-1; 7 bases agree with TRBD1. The CDR3 covers 13 residues. The germline V gene has CDR1 SGHTS and CDR2 YDEGEE. V dropped 1 base and J dropped 6; count of bases not matched to a gene: 3. As DNA, the CDR3 is TGTGCCAGCAGCTTGATGCAGGGGGCTGAAGCTTTCTTT. Protein: CASSLMQGAEAFF.